These 17 T cell receptor beta chains share one sample of origin, sequenced in a study of T cell responses to AZD1222 COVID-19 vaccine. Profiled with immunoSEQ multiplex PCR; TCRdb holds only in-frame clones, not every one. This table has tens of thousands of clones, roughly 90% appearing once. The material sequenced was peripheral blood, taken on day 0 of AZD1222 vaccination. Receptors originate from an adult in good health.

The chain combines TRBV15 with TRBJ1-1, with 10 nucleotides matching TRBD1. The CDR3 contains 18 residues. Germline V gene data show CDR1 as LNHNV and CDR2 as YYDKDF (reference sequence). Germline trimming cut 0 bases from V and 4 bases from J; bases unmatched to any gene: 11. The CDR3 loop is CATSRDGWDRGSATEAFF. CDR3 sequence (DNA): TGTGCCACCAGCAGAGATGGATGGGACAGGGGTTCGGCCACTGAAGCTTTCTTT.

A few counts support this clone. CDR3 sequence reads: CSARGYTEAFF. In DNA, the CDR3 is TGCAGTGCTAGAGGATACACTGAAGCTTTCTTT. The chain links TRBV20-1 to TRBJ1-1; no clear D. V dropped 1 base and J dropped 3 bases, with 3 bases sitting between them. The CDR3 contains 11 residues. Germline CDR1 and CDR2: DFQATT and SNEGSKA (reference sequence).

This clone has more than one count but fewer than ten. The gene calls are TRBV30 and TRBJ2-7; TRBD2 matches 8 bases. J gave up 1 base and V 4 bases, and 9 bases lay outside the gene matches. CDR1 and CDR2 (germline): GTSNPN, SVGIG (reference sequence). The CDR3 has 15 amino acids. The CDR3 region has the DNA TGTGCCTGGACTAGAGCGGGAGCTAGTTCCTACGAGCAGTACTTC. Its protein product is CAWTRAGASSYEQYF.

The chain is built from TRBV5-1 and TRBJ1-2; 11 bases are shared with TRBD1. CDR3 length equals 15 residues. Germline trimming cut 2 bases from V and 3 bases from J; bases unmatched to any gene: 3. CDR1 and CDR2 (germline): SGHRS, YFSETQ. The CDR3 loop is CASSFGTGGDYGYTF. The CDR3 nucleotides are TGCGCCAGCAGCTTTGGGACAGGGGGTGACTATGGCTACACCTTC.

The V gene is TRBV14, the J gene TRBJ1-1, with D hard to call. This CDR3 has 12 residues. Germline assignment: CDR1 SGHDN and CDR2 FVKESK. V was clipped by 2 bases and J by 5 bases, with 6 bases between them. The chain's CDR3 is CASSQSWTEAFF. The DNA of the CDR3 is TGTGCCAGCAGCCAATCTTGGACTGAAGCTTTCTTT.

This sequence joins TRBV7-9 and TRBJ2-7, with D perhaps matching TRBD1 (5 bases). In germline, CDR1 is SEHNR, CDR2 FQNEAQ (reference sequence). Trimming left V 3 bases short and J 2 bases short, with 11 bases between. The CDR3 totals 14 residues. The CDR3 nucleotides are TGTGCCAGCAGCTTTGCGGACATTCCCTACGAGCAGTACTTC. Translated, it gives CASSFADIPYEQYF.

This chain uses TRBV4-1 with TRBJ1-6; no definite D call. The V gene's germline CDR1 is MGHRA and CDR2 YSYEKL. Between the trimmed V and J ends, which lost 4 bases and 5 bases, there was a span of 15 bases. This CDR3 spans 16 amino acids. CDR3 nucleotide sequence: TGCGCCAGCAGCCCCACAGTGTGGGCGGATAATTCACCCCTCCACTTT. Its translation is CASSPTVWADNSPLHF.

This clone came up a few times. V and J are TRBV6-1 and TRBJ1-6, with TRBD1 identical over 9 bases. The trim removed 1 base at V and 4 bases at J, leaving 8 bases unmatched. The CDR3 is made up of 18 amino acids. Germline V CDR1 and CDR2: MNHNS, SASEGT. CDR3 coding DNA: TGTGCCAGCAGTGAAGGAGCAACAGGGGGCTTGTATAATTCACCCCTCCACTTT. Its protein product is CASSEGATGGLYNSPLHF.

The gene calls are TRBV5-1 and TRBJ2-2; possible D gene TRBD2, 7 bases. The CDR3 spans 16 residues. Germline V CDR1 and CDR2: SGHRS, YFSETQ. Trimming stripped 6 bases from V and 5 bases from J, with 20 bases between. CDR3 region: CASTSGGLRDTGELFF. The CDR3, as DNA: TGCGCCAGCACCTCGGGGGGCCTAAGGGATACCGGGGAGCTGTTTTTT.

The chain joins TRBV6-1 to TRBJ1-5; tentatively, D is TRBD1 (5 bases). The V end lost 3 bases, the J end lost 7 bases, and 13 bases lay between the germline ends. CDR1 is MNHNS and CDR2 is SASEGT in the germline V gene. The CDR3 has 14 residues. CDR3 amino acids: CASSEVGTPQPQHF. In nucleotides, the CDR3 is TGTGCCAGCAGTGAGGTGGGGACCCCACAGCCCCAGCATTTT.

The chain is built from TRBV11-2 and TRBJ1-4; TRBD1 matches at 7 bases. This CDR3 spans 13 amino acids. Per germline, CDR1 SGHAT and CDR2 FQNNGV. V lost 6 bases, J lost 4 bases, and 2 bases stayed unmatched. CDR3 amino acids: CASRGTVNEKLFF. The CDR3 DNA is TGTGCCAGCAGGGGGACAGTTAATGAAAAACTGTTTTTT.

By share, this clone counts as medium-sized (0.01 to 0.1%). The chain has TRBV19 and TRBJ1-1, with 7 bases fitting TRBD1. Trimming removed 7 bases from V and 4 bases from J; junction bases left unmatched: 9. Germline CDR1 and CDR2: LNHDA and SQIVND (reference sequence). The CDR3 covers 14 residues. The CDR3 is CASKGAEAGTEAFF. The CDR3 DNA is TGTGCCAGTAAGGGGGCGGAGGCCGGCACTGAAGCTTTCTTT. Looking up the rest from reference TRBV19 and TRBJ1-1 gives the full variable domain: DGGITQSPKYLFRKEGQNVTLSCEQNLNHDAMYWYRQDPGQGLRLIYYSQIVNDFQKGDIAEGYSVSREKKESFPLTVTSAQKNPTAFYLCASKGAEAGTEAFFGQGTRLTVV.

The rearrangement joins TRBV18 to TRBJ2-5, with D possibly called TRBD1 or TRBD2 (6 bases each). V lost 5 bases to trimming and J lost 4 bases, with 11 bases between them. The CDR3 has 13 residues. Germline CDR1 and CDR2: KGHSH and LQKENI. The CDR3 DNA reads as TGTGCCAGCTCAAACGGGGGCGCAGAGACCCAGTACTTC. Amino acids: CASSNGGAETQYF.

This chain links TRBV5-1 with TRBJ2-6, with 8 bases aligning to TRBD1. J was trimmed by 0 bases and V by 2 bases; bases with no gene match: 4. Germline CDR1 and CDR2: SGHRS and YFSETQ. This CDR3 is 17 amino acids long. Here the CDR3 reads CASSFGQGFSGANVLTF. The CDR3 coding sequence is TGCGCCAGCAGCTTCGGACAGGGATTCTCTGGGGCCAACGTCCTGACTTTC.

The J gene is TRBJ2-1, the V gene TRBV18; TRBD1 matches at 7 bases. The CDR3 spans 15 residues. J lost 8 bases, V lost 3 bases, and 10 bases had no gene match. Germline loops: CDR1 KGHSH, CDR2 LQKENI. CDR3 nucleotides: TGTGCCAGCTCACCTAGACAGGGCCCAGGGGATGAGCAGTTCTTC. Translating gives CASSPRQGPGDEQFF.

This chain uses TRBV10-2 with TRBJ1-4, with TRBD1 as a possible D gene (5 bases). Trimming pared 4 bases from V and 8 bases from J, leaving 14 bases between. Germline CDR1 is WSHSY and CDR2 is SAAADI. The CDR3 is made up of 14 amino acids. The CDR3 nucleotides read TGCGCCAGCAGTGCGGTCTGGGGCGGGGAAAAACTGTTTTTT. This gives the protein CASSAVWGGEKLFF.

The chain recombines TRBV19 with TRBJ2-5; D ambiguous. CDR1 and CDR2 (germline): LNHDA, SQIVND (reference sequence). The CDR3 covers 13 residues. V lost 3 bases, J lost 5 bases, and 10 bases lay in between. CDR3 nucleotides: TGTGCCAGTAGTATGACCCGTGAGGAGACCCAGTACTTC. This codes for CASSMTREETQYF.